Detailed here is one T cell receptor (beta chain). What antigen it recognizes has not been identified. Base qualities were left out, and no much larger clone turns up one base away. The data stem from a study of T cell responses to AZD1222 COVID-19 vaccine (dated by TCRdb to about 2021). Concerning the study at large: AZD1222 recipients with second doses at about 4 weeks or about 12 weeks were pooled, because spike-specific TCR depth and breadth did not differ between schedules. A total of 230 to 250 trial participants underwent TCR sequencing, of whom some 210 received two doses of AZD1222 and some 26 received two doses of the MenACWY control vaccine. Enrollment into the trials was organized by age into subgroups of 18-55, 56-69 and 70-plus years, and those subgroups contained around 150, 28 and 57 TCR-sequenced participants, respectively.

The V end gives up 4 bases and the J end 7 bases, leaving 16 bases in the junction not matched to a gene. From the cysteine through the phenylalanine, the CDR3 covers 16 amino acids. CDR3 DNA is the only sequence kept; it has 48 bases, read in frame from the first base. From a lookup of the germline V gene (reference sequence), CDR1 and CDR2 are LGHDT and YNNKEL. In light of the paper, this sample's time point label describes: baseline before first vaccination. The vaccinee samples were drawn from two UK trials, COV001 and COV002, one of which was a single-blind randomized controlled phase 2/3 trial testing AZD1222 (ChAdOx1 nCoV-19) in healthy adults. For TCRbeta chain sequencing, PBMC samples were collected from trial participants at day 0 and at day 28 after the second dose. What the work shows at the level of the full study, not this receptor alone: In the small 56-69-year group, the increase in depth fell short of significance, most likely because of low power. Most participants were white British and females outnumbered males, and the authors suggested that clonal diversity may have been underestimated. The vaccine-associated CD4 TCRs covered the entire spike protein, and the dominant responses fell in regions 160-218 and 743-854. No day 14 peak-response samples were available, so repertoires were characterized only after the peak T cell response. Conclusions about previously exposed vaccinees were limited because only six AZD1222 recipients were SARS-CoV-2 seropositive at baseline. After two AZD1222 doses, spike-specific TCR breadth and depth were significantly higher than at day 0 and than in MenACWY recipients. Nearly half of unique spike-specific TCRs reportedly recognized epitopes outside regions mutated in the B.1.351 and B.1.1.7 variants.

The CDR3 regions of human TCRbeta chains were subjected to immunosequencing. The paper's processing steps were these. TCRs in the repertoires were compared against a reference library of SARS-CoV-2-specific TCRs that had been generated with the MIRA antigen-specificity platform. Breadth was defined as the fraction of unique TCRs that were SARS-CoV-2-associated. Depth was defined as the fraction of total T cells that were SARS-CoV-2-associated. Using the MIRA data, each spike-specific TCR was assigned both to the spike region to which the TCR was reactive and to a CD4 or CD8 class. Log10-transformed breadth and depth values were compared by one-way ANOVA with Sidak's multiple comparisons tests. TCRdb took over this immuneACCESS table, retaining in-frame rearrangements with V and J assigned. Such tables are incomplete; in checked studies, under half of the missing clones stem from an unresolved V gene, and the remainder is unexplained. The V and J calls and clone size were taken over from that table, and D and trimming were inferred from the DNA. For this sample there are about 97,000 clones; approximately 90% appear just once. 2.8% of the sample is taken by the ten largest.

The sample in question was peripheral blood, obtained on day 0 of AZD1222 vaccination. The chain joins TRBV3-1 (or the pseudogene TRBV3-2) to TRBJ2-7; TRBD2 agrees with 7 junctional bases. This receptor was taken from an adult in good health. The CDR3 has the sequence CASSPPVGGLSGEQYF. The DNA sequence is given as TGTGCCAGCAGCCCACCAGTGGGAGGGTTATCGGGTGAGCAGTACTTC.